These 25 T cell receptor beta chains were sequenced from one sample in a study of radiotherapy plus CTLA-4 blockade in lung cancer. Data came from immunoSEQ multiplex PCR; TCRdb stores just in-frame clones and leaves some out. The sample records about 88,000 clones, roughly 78% being singletons. The sequenced sample was peripheral blood, obtained from a patient treated with radiotherapy plus ipilimumab. These receptors all stem from a human donor with non-small cell lung cancer that progressed on radiotherapy plus ipilimumab.

This chain connects TRBV28 to TRBJ2-5; unclear D gene. Germline V CDR1 and CDR2: MDHEN, SYDVKM. This CDR3 is 14 amino acids long. The V and J ends lost 7 bases and 2 bases respectively, with 14 bases between them. This CDR3 is CASTPLAGQETQYF. CDR3 sequence (DNA): TGTGCCAGCACCCCCTTGGCTGGTCAAGAGACCCAGTACTTC.

The CDR3 nucleotides are TGTGCCAGCAGCACCACCGGGGAGGGGTTTCAGCCCCAGCATTTT. Translated, it gives CASSTTGEGFQPQHF. The chain employs TRBV28 and TRBJ1-5; the D gene is possibly TRBD1 (5 bases). The CDR3 has 15 amino acids. V was cut by 6 bases and J by 6 bases, with 18 bases left in between. The V gene's germline CDR1 is MDHEN and CDR2 SYDVKM.

V gene TRBV28 combines with J gene TRBJ2-7; a possible D gene is TRBD1 (6 bases). Germline lookup yields CDR1 MDHEN and CDR2 SYDVKM. This CDR3 contains 17 residues. V was cut by 3 bases and J by 1 base, with 19 bases left in between. CDR3 residues: CASSFMNADRHSYEQYF. The CDR3 DNA follows: TGTGCCAGCAGTTTCATGAATGCGGACAGACATTCCTACGAGCAGTACTTC.

The count of this clone is one. This rearrangement joins TRBV29-1 to TRBJ1-1; D not resolved. In germline, CDR1 is SQVTM, CDR2 ANQGSEA. The CDR3 length is 14 residues. V dropped 4 bases and J dropped 1 base, with 13 bases sitting between them. CDR3 in amino acids: CSVALFTANTEAFF. The CDR3, as DNA: TGCAGCGTTGCTCTTTTTACAGCGAACACTGAAGCTTTCTTT.

Written as DNA, the CDR3 is TGCGCCAGCAGCCAGGTAAACGCGGGGGCGGGTGAGCAGTTCTTC. It encodes CASSQVNAGAGEQFF. The genes are TRBV5-1 and TRBJ2-1; tentative D call: TRBD2 (7 bases). Germline loops: CDR1 SGHRS, CDR2 YFSETQ. The CDR3 runs to 15 residues. V lost 4 bases, J lost 9 bases, and 20 bases lay in between.

This clone occurred a few times. The chain joins TRBV9 to TRBJ1-2; no firm D call. Trimming removed 2 bases from V and 4 bases from J, with 12 bases in between. Germline V gene lookup returns CDR1 SGDLS and CDR2 YYNGEE. This CDR3 spans 14 amino acids. The CDR3 sequence: CASSVAQGGYGYTF. CDR3 sequence (DNA): TGTGCCAGCAGCGTTGCCCAAGGTGGCTATGGCTACACCTTC.

This clone was detected only a few times. The chain recombines TRBV7-9 with TRBJ1-1; TRBD1 is a possible D gene (5 bases). Trimming removed 4 bases at V and 3 bases at J, with 15 bases between. CDR3 size: 15 residues. Germline V lookup: CDR1 SEHNR, CDR2 FQNEAQ (reference sequence). This CDR3 reads CASSSLQGGHTEAFF. The CDR3 region has the DNA TGTGCCAGCAGCTCCCTTCAGGGAGGGCACACTGAAGCTTTCTTT.

In its sample, this clone was seen a few times. The chain couples TRBV5-1 to TRBJ2-1; TRBD2 agrees at 14 bases. V shed 4 bases and J 8 bases; nucleotides not matched to a gene: 11. Germline V CDR1 and CDR2: SGHRS, YFSETQ. The CDR3 spans 17 residues. The CDR3 loop reads CASSILTSGGAVDEQFF. In DNA, the CDR3 is TGCGCCAGCAGCATCTTGACTAGCGGGGGGGCCGTGGATGAGCAGTTCTTC.

In its sample, this clone was seen a few times. This rearrangement joins TRBV18 to TRBJ2-1; D uncertain. Trimming took off 3 bases at V and 8 bases at J, with 14 bases between the two ends. Per the germline V gene, CDR1 is KGHSH and CDR2 is LQKENI. The CDR3 loop spans 14 amino acids. The CDR3 sequence: CASSPASLEDEQFF. The CDR3 DNA follows: TGTGCCAGCTCACCGGCTAGTTTAGAGGATGAGCAGTTCTTC.

The gene calls are TRBV7-8 and TRBJ2-1, with 8 nucleotides matching TRBD2. The V and J ends lost 5 bases and 3 bases, in that order; junction bases with no gene match: 12. Germline CDR1 SGHVS, CDR2 FQNEAQ. The CDR3 sequence is 17 residues long. This CDR3 is CASSPRALAGFYNEQFF. DNA of the CDR3: TGTGCCAGCAGCCCCCGAGCGCTAGCGGGTTTCTACAATGAGCAGTTCTTC.

The chain has TRBV7-9 and TRBJ2-3, with TRBD2 matching 9 bases. Unmatched junction bases numbered 2, after V lost 4 bases and J lost 0 bases. From germline, CDR1 is SEHNR and CDR2 FQNEAQ (reference sequence). The CDR3 covers 15 residues. CDR3 loop: CASSYSGGSTDTQYF. As DNA, the CDR3 is TGTGCCAGCAGCTATAGCGGGGGTAGCACAGATACGCAGTATTTT.

The genes are TRBV27 and TRBJ1-2; TRBD1 might be the D (6 bases). The V end lost 4 bases, the J end lost 5 bases, and 17 bases lay between the germline ends. This CDR3 comprises 15 residues. The germline V gene has CDR1 MNHEY and CDR2 SMNVEV (reference sequence). CDR3 in amino acids: CASSSLGARGYGYTF. The CDR3, as DNA: TGTGCCAGCAGTTCTCTGGGGGCAAGAGGGTATGGCTACACCTTC.

This clone came up once. This sequence joins TRBV7-2 and TRBJ2-7; D not resolved. The CDR3 has 13 residues. V lost 5 bases, J lost 4 bases, and 12 bases lay in between. CDR1 and CDR2 from the germline V gene are SGHTA and FQGNSA. DNA for the CDR3: TGTGCCAGCAGCCTCCGAAGATTTTACGAGCAGTACTTC. It yields the protein CASSLRRFYEQYF.

The chain links TRBV6-6 to TRBJ1-3; 8 bases line up with TRBD1. Unmatched junction bases numbered 6, after V lost 4 bases and J lost 10 bases. From germline, CDR1 is MNHNY and CDR2 SVGAGI (reference sequence). CDR3 length: 13 amino acids. This CDR3 is CASSLGQALTIYF. CDR3 DNA: TGTGCCAGCAGTTTGGGACAGGCCTTGACCATATATTTT.

V and J are TRBV21-1 and TRBJ2-2; the table's D call, TRBD1, was not checked against the DNA. TRBV21-1 is a documented pseudogene. The CDR3 totals 14 residues. The CDR3 is CASSKDDSTGELFF. DNA for the CDR3: TGTGCCAGCAGCAAAGACGACAGCACCGGGGAGCTGTTTTTT.

V gene TRBV15 combines with J gene TRBJ1-4; tentatively, D is TRBD1 (5 bases). The V end was cut by 4 bases, the J end by 6 bases, with 15 bases between. The CDR3 is 15 amino acids. The germline V gene has CDR1 LNHNV and CDR2 YYDKDF (reference sequence). The CDR3 DNA follows: TGTGCCACCAGCAATGACAGAGGGTGGGATGAAAAACTGTTTTTT. Protein product: CATSNDRGWDEKLFF.

The chain recombines TRBV5-5 with TRBJ1-3; no firm D call. Germline values: CDR1 SGHKS, CDR2 YYEKEE (reference sequence). Trimming took off 2 bases at V and 0 bases at J, with 15 bases between the two ends. CDR3 length: 17 residues. CDR3 sequence (DNA): TGTGCCAGCAGCTTCACTCCGGGCCGGCTCTCTGGAAACACCATATATTTT. This sequence encodes CASSFTPGRLSGNTIYF.

The rearrangement links TRBV28 to TRBJ1-1; tentative D call: TRBD1 (5 bases). Germline loops: CDR1 MDHEN, CDR2 SYDVKM. V was shortened by 3 bases and J by 1 base, with 9 bases between the two germline ends. The CDR3 length is 14 residues. As DNA, the CDR3 is TGTGCCAGCAGTTTCTCCACAGGGAACACTGAAGCTTTCTTT. It encodes CASSFSTGNTEAFF.

The V and J genes are TRBV15 and TRBJ2-1; 8 positions match TRBD2. The V gene's germline CDR1 is LNHNV and CDR2 YYDKDF (reference sequence). J lost 0 bases, V lost 1 base, and 11 bases had no gene match. CDR3 length: 19 amino acids. Written as DNA, the CDR3 is TGTGCCACCAGCAGAGGGCTGAGAGCGGGAGCTCCCTCCTACAATGAGCAGTTCTTC. Encoded protein: CATSRGLRAGAPSYNEQFF.

The chain uses TRBV5-1 and TRBJ1-4; the match to TRBD1 covers 8 bases. Germline V gives CDR1 SGHRS, CDR2 YFSETQ. The CDR3 extends over 16 amino acids. V was pared by 0 bases and J by 7 bases, with 8 bases of the junction left unmatched. CDR3 DNA sequence: TGCGCCAGCAGCTTGGACAGGACAGGGATAAGTGAAAAACTGTTTTTT. Translation: CASSLDRTGISEKLFF.

This chain uses TRBV11-3 with TRBJ2-1; the D is unclear. Germline V gene sequence: CDR1 SGHNT, CDR2 YENEEA. V lost 5 bases and J 5 bases, leaving 10 bases between the germline ends. The CDR3 consists of 13 residues. The CDR3 DNA follows: TGTGCCAGCAGCCCCCGGGTAAACAATGAGCAGTTCTTC. Residues: CASSPRVNNEQFF.

DNA for the CDR3: TGCGCCAGCAGCCAAGAGTTCGTGTCTGGGGGTGGCTACACCTTC. Protein sequence: CASSQEFVSGGGYTF. V is TRBV4-3 and J is TRBJ1-2; D possibly corresponds to TRBD1 (5 bases). V lost 0 bases, J lost 7 bases, and 15 bases lay in between. The CDR3 runs 15 residues. Per the germline V gene, CDR1 is LGHNA and CDR2 is YSLEER.

The chain links TRBV28 to TRBJ2-1; D not resolved. The V gene's germline CDR1 is MDHEN and CDR2 SYDVKM. The CDR3 covers 16 residues. Trimming shortened V by 4 bases and J by 0 bases, and 13 bases separated the two germline ends. CDR3 sequence (DNA): TGTGCCAGCAGTTCCCTGGCACCGAGCTCCTACAATGAGCAGTTCTTC. This codes for CASSSLAPSSYNEQFF.

This chain connects TRBV5-6 to TRBJ2-2; 8 positions agree with TRBD1. There are 16 residues in the CDR3. V trimming: 0 bases; J trimming: 4 bases; junction bases outside the gene matches: 5. Germline-derived CDR1 and CDR2 are SGHDT and YYEEEE. The CDR3, as DNA: TGTGCCAGCAGCTTGGCCCCAGGGGGCGTCACCGGGGAGCTGTTTTTT. This codes for CASSLAPGGVTGELFF.

V is TRBV27 and J is TRBJ2-3; D gene unclear. Per the germline V gene, CDR1 is MNHEY and CDR2 is SMNVEV (reference sequence). V lost 0 bases, J lost 0 bases, and 4 bases lay in between. The CDR3 consists of 14 residues. The CDR3 bases are TGTGCCAGCAGTTTATCGAGGAGCACAGATACGCAGTATTTT. It encodes CASSLSRSTDTQYF.